These 21 T cell receptor beta chains were sequenced from one sample in a study of cytomegalovirus exposure and HLA in healthy donors. PCR primers comprised 60 Vbeta and 13 Jbeta primers. Sequencing used immunoSEQ multiplex PCR; TCRdb keeps in-frame clones, though not all of them. Of just over 150,000 clones listed, approximately 78% were seen once; the top ten hold approximately 3.1%. The specimen was PBMCs. Source of these receptors: a woman aged 40 to 49 in good health and CMV-seronegative.

The J gene is TRBJ2-3, the V gene TRBV10-1; TRBD1 aligns across 7 bases. Germline V gene sequence: CDR1 WNHNN, CDR2 SYGVQD (reference sequence). This CDR3 has 18 amino acids. Losses at the gene ends were 4 bases for V and 6 bases for J; bases not matched to a gene: 19. The CDR3 DNA sequence: TGCGCCAGCAGTGGAGACGACAGGGTAGCCTTGTTCCGGGATACGCAGTATTTT. Protein product: CASSGDDRVALFRDTQYF.

This clone was detected a few times. The V and J genes are TRBV4-2 and TRBJ2-5; D is possibly TRBD2 (6 bases). With 3 bases removed from V and 5 bases from J, the gap between germline ends came to 13 bases. The CDR3 consists of 14 residues. Looked up from germline, CDR1 is LGHNA and CDR2 is YNFKEQ. The CDR3 region has the DNA TGTGCCAGCAGCCAGCAACTAGCAGGGGAGACCCAGTACTTC. Its protein is CASSQQLAGETQYF.

This rearrangement joins TRBV6-5 to TRBJ1-2, with D possibly matching TRBD1 (5 bases). The ends were cut back, 5 bases at V and 8 bases at J, with 18 bases in the middle. This CDR3 is 14 amino acids long. Germline loops: CDR1 MNHEY, CDR2 SVGAGI. In DNA, the CDR3 is TGTGCCAGCAGTCACGACGCAGGGCGGGGCGGCTACACCTTC. This translates into CASSHDAGRGGYTF.

The chain links TRBV11-2 to TRBJ1-2; 8 positions agree with TRBD1. The ends lost 5 bases at V and 0 bases at J; junction bases unmatched: 8. This CDR3 region has 16 residues. Germline lookup yields CDR1 SGHAT and CDR2 FQNNGV. The CDR3 sequence: CASSPRQGWANYGYTF. The CDR3 nucleotides are TGTGCCAGCAGCCCTCGACAGGGGTGGGCTAACTATGGCTACACCTTC.

The DNA for the CDR3 is TGTGCCAGTAGTTTGATAGCGGGGGGAGCCAAAAACATTCAGTACTTC. It specifies CASSLIAGGAKNIQYF. This chain links TRBV19 with TRBJ2-4; 10 nucleotides align to TRBD2. Germline V gene sequence: CDR1 LNHDA, CDR2 SQIVND (reference sequence). The CDR3 is 16 amino acids. With 5 bases clipped from V and 0 bases from J, the junction kept 4 bases outside the gene matches.

The chain couples TRBV28 to TRBJ1-4, with 8 bases fitting TRBD1. Germline V lookup: CDR1 MDHEN, CDR2 SYDVKM. Trimming cost V 5 bases and J 5 bases; bases outside gene matches: 7. CDR3 length: 15 amino acids. In DNA, the CDR3 is TGTGCCAGCAGTCATAGGACAGGGAAGAATGAAAAACTGTTTTTT. It specifies CASSHRTGKNEKLFF.

V and J are TRBV7-9 and TRBJ2-2; no clear D. Germline CDR1 reads SEHNR; CDR2 reads FQNEAQ (reference sequence). The CDR3 runs to 13 residues. Trimming stripped 4 bases from V and 6 bases from J, with 9 bases between. This CDR3 is CASSSEISGELFF. CDR3 coding DNA: TGTGCCAGCAGCTCCGAGATATCCGGGGAGCTGTTTTTT.

This sequence joins TRBV5-6 and TRBJ2-1; tentatively, D is TRBD1 (5 bases). The CDR3 runs to 14 residues. V was shortened by 0 bases and J by 5 bases, with 9 bases between the two germline ends. Germline V gives CDR1 SGHDT, CDR2 YYEEEE. CDR3: CASSLDWGDNEQFF. CDR3 nucleotides: TGTGCCAGCAGCTTGGACTGGGGCGACAATGAGCAGTTCTTC.

The CDR3 spells CASSQDGGLANEQYF. The CDR3 DNA is TGCGCCAGCAGCCAAGATGGGGGACTAGCAAACGAGCAGTACTTC. The chain recombines TRBV4-1 with TRBJ2-7; TRBD2 matches at 9 bases. V shed 0 bases and J 5 bases; nucleotides not matched to a gene: 5. The CDR3 is 15 residues long. From germline, CDR1 is MGHRA and CDR2 YSYEKL.

The rearrangement joins TRBV14 to TRBJ2-5; 9 bases match TRBD1. The CDR3 consists of 17 residues. Germline lookup yields CDR1 SGHDN and CDR2 FVKESK. V was pared by 2 bases and J by 2 bases, with 9 bases of the junction left unmatched. CDR3 in DNA: TGTGCCAGCAGCCAATTTGCGGGACAGGGCACACAAGAGACCCAGTACTTC. It encodes CASSQFAGQGTQETQYF.

In regard to this clone: This specimen includes other DNA sequences encoding the same CDR3. The rearrangement joins TRBV5-1 to TRBJ1-1; perhaps TRBD1 as D (5 bases). V was cut by 2 bases and J by 1 base, with 12 bases left in between. Germline assignment: CDR1 SGHRS and CDR2 YFSETQ. The CDR3 spans 15 residues. CDR3 bases: TGCGCCAGCAGCTTATCCCTCACAGGGAACACTGAAGCTTTCTTT. Residues: CASSLSLTGNTEAFF. The full variable domain, rest sourced from reference TRBV5-1 and TRBJ1-1, is KAGVTQTPRYLIKTRGQQVTLSCSPISGHRSVSWYQQTPGQGLQFLFEYFSETQRNKGNFPGRFSGRQFSNSRSEMNVSTLELGDSALYLCASSLSLTGNTEAFFGQGTRLTVV.

DNA of the CDR3: TGTGCCAGCAGCCCAGGACTAGCGCGATACGAGCAGTACTTC. This sequence encodes CASSPGLARYEQYF. The J gene is TRBJ2-5, the V gene TRBV7-2; 9 bases are a match to TRBD2. The closer fit of TRBJ2-7 to the DNA end suggests the J call may be wrong. The CDR3 consists of 14 residues. From germline, CDR1 is SGHTA and CDR2 FQGNSA.

The chain employs TRBV28 and TRBJ2-7; 8 positions agree with TRBD1. Germline CDR1 MDHEN, CDR2 SYDVKM. CDR3 length equals 15 residues. V lost 4 bases to trimming and J lost 6 bases; unmatched junction nucleotides: 11. The CDR3 region has the DNA TGTGCCAGCAGTTCCCGGACAGGGATGGCCCTCGAGCAGTACTTC. It is translated as CASSSRTGMALEQYF.

The genes are TRBV11-3 and TRBJ2-5; the match to TRBD2 covers 12 bases. The V and J ends lost 5 bases and 4 bases, in that order; junction bases with no gene match: 2. CDR3 size: 14 residues. Germline CDR1 SGHNT, CDR2 YENEEA. CDR3: CASSLAGGGETQYF. CDR3 bases: TGTGCCAGCAGCCTAGCGGGGGGGGGAGAGACCCAGTACTTC.

This clone has only a few counts. V usage is TRBV18 and J usage is TRBJ1-4; TRBD1 might be the D (5 bases). This CDR3 is built from 15 residues. V dropped 5 bases and J dropped 3 bases, with 13 bases sitting between them. CDR1 KGHSH and CDR2 LQKENI come from the germline V gene. The CDR3 sequence is CASSVSTASNEKLFF. The DNA for the CDR3 is TGTGCCAGCTCAGTATCGACAGCTTCTAATGAAAAACTGTTTTTT. The full variable domain, with the rest looked up from reference TRBV18 and TRBJ1-4, is NAGVMQNPRHLVRRRGQEARLRCSPMKGHSHVYWYRQLPEEGLKFMVYLQKENIIDESGMPKERFSAEFPKEGPSILRIQQVVRGDSAAYFCASSVSTASNEKLFFGSGTQLSVL.

The count of this clone is one. In DNA, the CDR3 is TGTGCCAGCAGCTACGGGACAGGTCAGCCCCAGCATTTT. It translates to CASSYGTGQPQHF. The V call is TRBV7-9, the J call TRBJ1-5; 8 bases match TRBD1. The CDR3 extends over 13 amino acids. V lost 4 bases, J lost 6 bases, and 2 bases stayed unmatched. The germline CDR1 and CDR2 sequences are SEHNR and FQNEAQ (reference sequence). Full variable domain (missing parts from reference TRBV7-9 and TRBJ1-5): DTGVSQNPRHKITKRGQNVTFRCDPISEHNRLYWYRQTLGQGPEFLTYFQNEAQLEKSRLLSDRFSAERPKGSFSTLEIQRTEQGDSAMYLCASSYGTGQPQHFGDGTRLSIL.

The chain's CDR3 is CASSSGTGGYEQYF. The CDR3 DNA sequence: TGTGCCAGCAGTTCCGGGACAGGGGGCTACGAGCAGTACTTC. V usage is TRBV27 and J usage is TRBJ2-7, with 11 nucleotides matching TRBD1. The CDR3 contains 14 residues. J lost 3 bases, V lost 4 bases, and 2 bases had no gene match. Germline-derived CDR1 and CDR2 are MNHEY and SMNVEV (reference sequence).

The chain recombines TRBV19 with TRBJ2-7; TRBD2 aligns across 7 bases. Germline CDR1 LNHDA, CDR2 SQIVND (reference sequence). CDR3 length equals 13 residues. The V segment lost 6 bases and the J segment 2 bases; nucleotides outside the gene matches: 4. The chain's CDR3 is CASRGGDPYEQYF. CDR3 in DNA: TGTGCCAGTAGGGGAGGGGACCCCTACGAGCAGTACTTC.

This clone was detected once. The chain employs TRBV11-2 and TRBJ1-2; 9 positions agree with TRBD1. Trimming took 6 bases from V and 3 from J; bases not matched to a gene: 14. The CDR3 sequence is 17 residues long. Germline V lookup: CDR1 SGHAT, CDR2 FQNNGV. The CDR3 DNA sequence: TGTGCCAGCAGGCGCAACAGGGGGCAATTTCGGGACTATGGCTACACCTTC. Translation: CASRRNRGQFRDYGYTF.

The chain employs TRBV19 and TRBJ2-5, with a tentative D call TRBD1 (6 bases). The last part of the DNA fits TRBJ2-7 better; the J call may be wrong. The germline CDR1 and CDR2 sequences are LNHDA and SQIVND (reference sequence). This CDR3 is built from 13 residues. The CDR3 here is CASSNPGASEQYF. DNA of the CDR3: TGTGCCAGTAGTAACCCAGGGGCGAGCGAGCAGTACTTC.

V is TRBV7-6 and J is TRBJ2-7; TRBD1 agrees at 10 bases. The CDR3 has 19 residues. Germline lookup yields CDR1 SGHVS and CDR2 FNYEAQ. V gave up 3 bases and J gave up 4 bases; unmatched junction bases: 18. In nucleotides, the CDR3 is TGTGCCAGCAGCTTGTCCGGGACAGGGGCCTGGTCCCTACCGTACGAGCAGTACTTC. This encodes CASSLSGTGAWSLPYEQYF.